Below, 25 T cell receptor beta chains from the same sample are listed, as sequenced in a study of CD8 T cells in Susac syndrome. cDNA came from approximately 0.5 to 1 ug RNA primed by random hexamers. Via MiXCR, TCRdb re-called the immunoSEQ multiplex PCR reads, giving one row per CDR3 protein. In the table there are some 110,000 distinct CDR3 sequences, over 95% of which are singletons. Sequences were obtained from CD4+ T cells from PBMCs. These receptors came from a human donor with Susac syndrome.

This chain links TRBV5-1 with TRBJ2-7; D assignment may be TRBD1 or TRBD2 (5 bases each). The germline gives CDR1 SGHRS, CDR2 YFSETQ. V shed 4 bases and J shed 0 bases, with 11 bases lying between them. This CDR3 spans 14 amino acids. The CDR3 DNA follows: TGCGCCAGCAGCCGGGACGGCAGCTCCTACGAGCAGTACTTC. Amino acid sequence: CASSRDGSSYEQYF.

This chain connects TRBV19 to TRBJ1-2; D call uncertain. The CDR3 consists of 13 residues. With 2 bases removed from V and 8 bases from J, the gap between germline ends came to 12 bases. Germline V gives CDR1 LNHDA, CDR2 SQIVND (reference sequence). CDR3 sequence (DNA): TGTGCCAGTAGTATAACCCCTCCTACCGGCTACACCTTC. Amino acid sequence: CASSITPPTGYTF.

V is TRBV20-1 and J is TRBJ2-1; D is perhaps TRBD1 or TRBD2 (5 bases each). The CDR3 has 10 amino acids. V gave up 3 bases and J gave up 10 bases, with 7 bases separating them. Germline values: CDR1 DFQATT, CDR2 SNEGSKA (reference sequence). This CDR3 is CSARGEEQFF. Here the CDR3 DNA reads TGCAGTGCTAGGGGGGAGGAGCAGTTCTTC.

This clonotype was recorded once. This rearrangement joins TRBV28 to TRBJ1-1; D is undetermined. CDR3 length: 12 amino acids. Germline V gene sequence: CDR1 MDHEN, CDR2 SYDVKM. V was shortened by 1 base and J by 6 bases, with 6 bases between the two germline ends. The CDR3 reads CASSLFGSEAFF. The CDR3 bases are TGTGCCAGCAGTTTATTCGGCTCTGAAGCTTTCTTT. Variable domain in full (rest from reference TRBV28 and TRBJ1-1): DVKVTQSSRYLVKRTGEKVFLECVQDMDHENMFWYRQDPGLGLRLIYFSYDVKMKEKGDIPEGYSVSREKKERFSLILESASTNQTSMYLCASSLFGSEAFFGQGTRLTVV.

The chain employs TRBV4-1 and TRBJ2-7; perhaps TRBD2 as D (5 bases). The CDR3 spans 14 residues. With 0 bases removed from V and 6 bases from J, the gap between germline ends came to 12 bases. Germline V gene lookup returns CDR1 MGHRA and CDR2 YSYEKL. DNA for the CDR3: TGCGCCAGCAGCCAAGATGAGGGTAGTGGCGAGCAGTACTTC. This sequence encodes CASSQDEGSGEQYF.

The J gene is TRBJ2-7, the V gene TRBV3-1; D unclear. The germline gives CDR1 LGHDT, CDR2 YNNKEL (reference sequence). The CDR3 spans 12 residues. Trimming stripped 0 bases from V and 2 bases from J, with 2 bases between. The CDR3 sequence is CASSQDPYEQYF. The CDR3 DNA sequence: TGTGCCAGCAGCCAAGATCCCTACGAGCAGTACTTC.

This chain connects TRBV5-6 to TRBJ2-1; 8 bases map to TRBD2. J was trimmed by 6 bases and V by 2 bases; bases with no gene match: 13. The CDR3 sequence is 17 residues long. Germline V gives CDR1 SGHDT, CDR2 YYEEEE. CDR3 protein: CASSLRIPSGSFNEQFF. In DNA form, the CDR3 reads TGTGCCAGCAGCTTAAGGATTCCCAGCGGGAGTTTCAATGAGCAGTTCTTC.

The rearrangement uses TRBV3-1 and TRBJ1-1; D is unclear. Germline V CDR1 and CDR2: LGHDT, YNNKEL (reference sequence). The V end lost 6 bases, the J end lost 3 bases, and 11 bases lay between the germline ends. The CDR3 is 13 amino acids. Here the CDR3 reads CASRIRRDTEAFF. In DNA, the CDR3 is TGTGCCAGCAGAATCCGGAGGGACACTGAAGCTTTCTTT.

The chain is built from TRBV20-1 and TRBJ2-5; 8 nucleotides align to TRBD2. V shed 0 bases and J 5 bases; nucleotides not matched to a gene: 17. Germline CDR1 is DFQATT and CDR2 is SNEGSKA (reference sequence). CDR3 length: 18 residues. CDR3 region: CSARDLSGRRGDLETQYF. For the CDR3, the DNA is TGCAGTGCTAGAGATCTGTCTGGTCGGCGGGGGGATTTGGAGACCCAGTACTTC.

The chain joins TRBV19 to TRBJ1-5; perhaps TRBD1 as D (5 bases). The length of the CDR3 is 16 residues. The V end was cut by 7 bases, the J end by 3 bases, with 19 bases between. CDR1 is LNHDA, CDR2 SQIVND, per germline (reference sequence). This CDR3 is CASTQGSRRSNQPQHF. The CDR3 DNA is TGTGCCAGTACCCAGGGCAGCCGGAGGTCCAATCAGCCCCAGCATTTT.

The V and J genes are TRBV5-1 and TRBJ2-1, with 9 bases that match TRBD1. The CDR3 totals 15 residues. Germline CDR1 is SGHRS and CDR2 is YFSETQ. Germline trimming cut 5 bases from V and 6 bases from J; bases unmatched to any gene: 9. The CDR3 DNA reads as TGCGCCAGCAGGCTGGACAGGGGAGGTGGCAATGAGCAGTTCTTC. This sequence encodes CASRLDRGGGNEQFF.

The chain combines TRBV20-1 with TRBJ2-7; possible D gene TRBD1, 5 bases. The CDR3 has 12 residues. The ends were cut back, 5 bases at V and 2 bases at J, with 10 bases in the middle. The germline V gene encodes CDR1 DFQATT and CDR2 SNEGSKA (reference sequence). CDR3 protein: CSAGGQAYEQYF. CDR3 bases: TGCAGTGCTGGTGGACAAGCCTACGAGCAGTACTTC.

The rearrangement uses TRBV28 and TRBJ1-2; D unclear. This CDR3 is built from 11 residues. V lost 2 bases and J lost 7, with 5 bases in between. Germline CDR1 MDHEN, CDR2 SYDVKM. Written as DNA, the CDR3 is TGTGCCAGCAGTTTAGAGGGTGGCTACACCTTC. Amino acid sequence: CASSLEGGYTF.

CDR3 loop: CASSQATGTYEQYF. In DNA, the CDR3 is TGTGCCAGCAGCCAAGCAACAGGGACCTACGAGCAGTACTTC. This chain links TRBV3-1 with TRBJ2-7; D perhaps matches TRBD1 (6 bases). Germline V lookup: CDR1 LGHDT, CDR2 YNNKEL (reference sequence). This CDR3 region has 14 residues. Trimming left V 1 base short and J 2 bases short, with 9 bases between.

This chain joins TRBV5-4 and TRBJ2-6, with D unresolved. The CDR3 has 16 residues. V lost 1 base to trimming and J lost 1 base, with 9 bases between them. The germline V gene encodes CDR1 SGHNT and CDR2 YYREEE (reference sequence). The CDR3 sequence: CASSLPLISGANVLTF. The CDR3 DNA reads as TGTGCCAGCAGCTTGCCGCTGATATCTGGGGCCAACGTCCTGACTTTC.

This chain uses TRBV4-1 with TRBJ2-3; D remains unclear. With 0 bases removed from V and 5 bases from J, the gap between germline ends came to 3 bases. The germline V gene encodes CDR1 MGHRA and CDR2 YSYEKL. The CDR3 totals 12 residues. The CDR3 loop is CASSQDQDTQYF. CDR3 nucleotides: TGCGCCAGCAGCCAAGATCAAGATACGCAGTATTTT.

The rearrangement joins TRBV20-1 to TRBJ1-2; no clear D. The V gene's germline CDR1 is DFQATT and CDR2 SNEGSKA (reference sequence). Trimming removed 1 base from V and 7 bases from J, with 19 bases in between. CDR3 length: 15 residues. CDR3 in amino acids: CSARVLAAQSGGYTF. CDR3 coding DNA: TGCAGTGCTAGAGTCTTGGCAGCGCAAAGTGGTGGCTACACCTTC.

The chain has TRBV24-1 and TRBJ1-1; 8 bases fit TRBD1. V was clipped by 2 bases and J by 9 bases; unmatched bases: 4. The CDR3 runs 13 residues. Per germline, CDR1 KGHDR and CDR2 SFDVKD. The CDR3 loop is CATSDSGTGKAFF. As DNA, the CDR3 is TGTGCCACCAGTGATTCTGGGACAGGAAAAGCTTTCTTT.

This chain uses TRBV9 with TRBJ1-1; the D is unclear. Germline values: CDR1 SGDLS, CDR2 YYNGEE. This CDR3 region has 14 residues. Trimming took off 0 bases at V and 5 bases at J, with 11 bases between the two ends. The CDR3 loop reads CASSVAIVGTEAFF. In DNA, the CDR3 is TGTGCCAGCAGCGTAGCTATCGTCGGGACTGAAGCTTTCTTT.

The V gene is TRBV6-5, the J gene TRBJ2-2; D call uncertain. V lost 7 bases to trimming and J lost 5 bases, with 8 bases between them. CDR1 and CDR2 (germline): MNHEY, SVGAGI. This CDR3 has 12 residues. The DNA for the CDR3 is TGTGCCAGCACCAAAGTAACCGGGGAGCTGTTTTTT. Translated, it gives CASTKVTGELFF.

This chain joins TRBV28 and TRBJ1-1; possible D gene TRBD1, 5 bases. Trimming left V 6 bases short and J 1 base short, with 9 bases between. Germline CDR1 and CDR2: MDHEN and SYDVKM. CDR3 length: 13 amino acids. The DNA of the CDR3 is TGTGCCAGCAGGGGACGGGCGAACACTGAAGCTTTCTTT. Protein: CASRGRANTEAFF.

The chain combines TRBV20-1 with TRBJ2-1; D uncertain. CDR3 length: 12 residues. The germline CDR1 and CDR2 sequences are DFQATT and SNEGSKA (reference sequence). Trimming took 5 bases from V and 6 from J, leaving 11 bases between them. The CDR3 DNA reads TGCAGTGCTCCCCGCGCCCCCAATGAGCAGTTCTTC. Residues: CSAPRAPNEQFF.

This clonotype was counted between two and nine times. The chain links TRBV20-1 to TRBJ2-1, with D hard to call. Germline V gene lookup returns CDR1 DFQATT and CDR2 SNEGSKA (reference sequence). V was shortened by 6 bases and J by 5 bases, with 14 bases between the two germline ends. This CDR3 has 13 amino acids. CDR3 DNA: TGCAGTGCCACTCCAGACTCAAACAATGAGCAGTTCTTC. It is translated as CSATPDSNNEQFF.

The chain carries TRBV4-1 and TRBJ2-5, with TRBD2 identical over 14 bases. This CDR3 is 16 amino acids long. Germline V lookup: CDR1 MGHRA, CDR2 YSYEKL. Trimming took 4 bases from V and 1 from J; bases not matched to a gene: 2. CDR3: CASSPGTSGGQETQYF. DNA for the CDR3: TGCGCCAGCAGCCCTGGGACTAGCGGGGGCCAAGAGACCCAGTACTTC.

This rearrangement joins TRBV18 to TRBJ1-1; D gene uncertain. V was pared by 1 base and J by 1 base, with 7 bases between. Germline values: CDR1 KGHSH, CDR2 LQKENI. This CDR3 spans 14 amino acids. In nucleotides, the CDR3 is TGTGCCAGCTCACCACAAGGCAAGAACACTGAAGCTTTCTTT. Residues: CASSPQGKNTEAFF. Together with reference TRBV18 and TRBJ1-1, the CDR3 gives the full variable domain: NAGVMQNPRHLVRRRGQEARLRCSPMKGHSHVYWYRQLPEEGLKFMVYLQKENIIDESGMPKERFSAEFPKEGPSILRIQQVVRGDSAAYFCASSPQGKNTEAFFGQGTRLTVV.